This entry lists 22 T cell receptor beta chains sequenced from one sample in a study of T-cell memory formation after mild COVID-19 (dated by TCRdb to the early 2020s). Library method: 5' RACE. The listed sequencing device is Illumina NovaSeq 6000. Using fastp at Q25 and MiXCR, TCRdb reprocessed the public reads and kept productive beta chains. CDR3 protein duplicates are merged, each entry listing the most common genes and DNA. The sample table records 450,000 or so distinct CDR3 sequences; around 27% of these occur just once. Together, the top ten hold 12% of the sample. Material for sequencing was PBMCs or a T cell subset sorted from them (not recorded which). All receptors derive from an adult woman who had mild COVID-19 (a few samples of this study predate the infection). The sample titles of this study are shuffled in the database, so cell type and time point are left out; the donor was told from shared clones.

The CDR3, as DNA: TGTGCCAGCAGCTCCGGACCTCCTGGCGGGGGGGGACACGAGCAGTACTTC. This codes for CASSSGPPGGGGHEQYF. The chain uses TRBV7-2 and TRBJ2-7; 9 positions agree with TRBD2. With 4 bases clipped from V and 5 bases from J, the junction kept 15 bases outside the gene matches. CDR1 and CDR2 (germline): SGHTA, FQGNSA. The CDR3 spans 17 residues.

This clonotype was found a few times. The chain joins TRBV12-3 or TRBV12-4 to TRBJ2-5, with TRBD2 identical over 12 bases. The CDR3 runs to 15 residues. V trimming: 5 bases; J trimming: 4 bases; junction bases outside the gene matches: 5. The CDR3 loop reads CASSPEGLAGETQYF. For the CDR3, the DNA is TGTGCCAGCAGTCCAGAGGGACTAGCGGGAGAGACCCAGTACTTC.

The V call is TRBV24-1, the J call TRBJ2-1; 7 positions agree with TRBD2. This CDR3 is 14 amino acids long. Trimming took 7 bases from V and 5 from J; bases not matched to a gene: 7. Per the germline V gene, CDR1 is KGHDR and CDR2 is SFDVKD. The DNA of the CDR3 is TGTGCCACCAGCCCGGGACTATTACACAATGAGCAGTTCTTC. Its protein product is CATSPGLLHNEQFF.

The genes are TRBV24-1 and TRBJ2-3; D gene unclear. The CDR3 spans 12 residues. The V end was cut by 1 base, the J end by 6 bases, with 4 bases between. CDR1 KGHDR and CDR2 SFDVKD come from the germline V gene. CDR3 sequence (DNA): TGTGCCACCAGTGATTTTTACGATACGCAGTATTTT. It specifies CATSDFYDTQYF.

This clonotype was counted between two and nine times. The genes are TRBV7-9 and TRBJ1-1; D perhaps matches TRBD1 (5 bases). Germline V gene data show CDR1 as SEHNR and CDR2 as FQNEAQ (reference sequence). The CDR3 spans 17 residues. The ends were cut back, 0 bases at V and 2 bases at J, with 16 bases in the middle. The CDR3 DNA follows: TGTGCCAGCAGCTTAGCGGGGCGGGGCCGGCTAAACACTGAAGCTTTCTTT. It encodes CASSLAGRGRLNTEAFF.

This chain joins TRBV11-2 and TRBJ2-2; D gene uncertain. The CDR3 extends over 12 amino acids. V dropped 3 bases and J dropped 9 bases, with 8 bases sitting between them. Germline V gene data show CDR1 as SGHAT and CDR2 as FQNNGV. CDR3 DNA sequence: TGTGCCAGCAGCTTCCCCGCCAGGGAGCTGTTTTTT. Amino acids: CASSFPARELFF.

CDR3 nucleotide sequence: TGTGCCAGCAGCTTAGGCCTAAGTGGCGGGAATTACAATGAGCAGTTCTTC. This gives the protein CASSLGLSGGNYNEQFF. The chain employs TRBV13 and TRBJ2-1, with a tentative D call TRBD2 (6 bases). Germline V gene sequence: CDR1 PRHDT, CDR2 FYEKMQ (reference sequence). The CDR3 extends over 17 amino acids. V gave up 0 bases and J gave up 4 bases, with 16 bases separating them. Full variable domain (remainder filled in from reference TRBV13 and TRBJ2-1): AAGVIQSPRHLIKEKRETATLKCYPIPRHDTVYWYQQGPGQDPQFLISFYEKMQSDKGSIPDRFSAQQFSDYHSELNMSSLELGDSALYFCASSLGLSGGNYNEQFFGPGTRLTVL.

This clonotype was found a few times. This chain joins TRBV19 and TRBJ2-5, with D perhaps TRBD2 (6 bases). V lost 6 bases and J 2 bases, leaving 16 bases between the germline ends. Germline CDR1 LNHDA, CDR2 SQIVND (reference sequence). The CDR3 extends over 15 amino acids. CDR3 region: CASSAMGDSQETQYF. The CDR3, as DNA: TGTGCCAGTAGCGCCATGGGGGACTCACAAGAGACCCAGTACTTC.

This clonotype was seen more than once but under ten times. The CDR3 sequence is CASGHRSTEAFF. The CDR3, as DNA: TGTGCCTCGGGACATCGATCCACTGAAGCTTTCTTT. The V and J genes are TRBV3-1 and TRBJ1-1, with D tentatively TRBD1 (6 bases). Germline CDR1 and CDR2: LGHDT and YNNKEL (reference sequence). The CDR3 contains 12 residues. V dropped 11 bases and J dropped 4 bases, with 14 bases sitting between them.

The chain combines TRBV16 with TRBJ2-3, with D perhaps being TRBD1 or TRBD2 (5 bases each). Trimming took off 0 bases at V and 7 bases at J, with 14 bases between the two ends. Per germline, CDR1 KGHSY and CDR2 FQNENV. CDR3 size: 15 residues. CDR3 amino acids: CASSQSSRGPNTQYF. CDR3 sequence (DNA): TGTGCCAGCAGCCAATCGTCGAGGGGCCCAAATACGCAGTATTTT.

This chain connects TRBV9 to TRBJ2-2; TRBD2 agrees at 9 bases. The CDR3 has 15 amino acids. J lost 7 bases, V lost 4 bases, and 8 bases had no gene match. Germline V lookup: CDR1 SGDLS, CDR2 YYNGEE. CDR3 protein: CASSLSGSFNGELFF. The CDR3 DNA is TGTGCCAGCAGCCTTAGCGGGAGTTTTAACGGGGAGCTGTTTTTT.

This clonotype was recorded only once. The chain has TRBV7-9 and TRBJ1-1; D perhaps matches TRBD1 (5 bases). Deletions cut 1 base from V and 4 bases from J, with 16 bases between. CDR1 is SEHNR and CDR2 is FQNEAQ in the germline V gene (reference sequence). The CDR3 has 16 amino acids. The CDR3 DNA reads TGTGCCAGCAGCTTAGTTTTCGGTCAGGGTGGCACTGAAGCTTTCTTT. It encodes CASSLVFGQGGTEAFF.

This clonotype was observed a few times. This chain uses TRBV18 with TRBJ2-7, with 11 bases lining up with TRBD1. Trimming removed 3 bases from V and 2 bases from J; junction bases left unmatched: 12. Germline V gene lookup returns CDR1 KGHSH and CDR2 LQKENI. The CDR3 has 18 residues. Here the CDR3 DNA reads TGTGCCAGCTCACCGCGTACCGGGACAGGGGGGACCCCCTACGAGCAGTACTTC. Amino acids: CASSPRTGTGGTPYEQYF.

The rearrangement uses TRBV12-3 or TRBV12-4 and TRBJ2-5; no reliable D call. V lost 7 bases and J lost 0, with 9 bases in between. The CDR3 is 13 residues long. In DNA, the CDR3 is TGTGCCAGCACTCTTAGGTACCAAGAGACCCAGTACTTC. Translation: CASTLRYQETQYF.

The chain combines TRBV3-1 with TRBJ2-1; D might be TRBD2 (6 bases). Per the germline V gene, CDR1 is LGHDT and CDR2 is YNNKEL (reference sequence). Trimming left V 0 bases short and J 0 bases short, with 15 bases between. The CDR3 sequence is 18 residues long. The CDR3 nucleotides are TGTGCCAGCAGCCAAGAATGGGCTAGCGCAAGCTCCTACAATGAGCAGTTCTTC. It translates to CASSQEWASASSYNEQFF.

The V call is TRBV19, the J call TRBJ2-2, with D unclear. This CDR3 is built from 15 residues. V lost 5 bases to trimming and J lost 4 bases, with 14 bases between them. Per germline, CDR1 LNHDA and CDR2 SQIVND (reference sequence). CDR3 coding DNA: TGTGCCAGTAGTTTGGTCGGGCAGCGCACCGGGGAGCTGTTTTTT. Translation: CASSLVGQRTGELFF. The full variable domain, in which reference TRBV19 and TRBJ2-2 provide the parts outside the CDR3, is DGGITQSPKYLFRKEGQNVTLSCEQNLNHDAMYWYRQDPGQGLRLIYYSQIVNDFQKGDIAEGYSVSREKKESFPLTVTSAQKNPTAFYLCASSLVGQRTGELFFGEGSRLTVL.

This clonotype was counted a few times. The chain carries TRBV7-6 and TRBJ2-1; 13 bases match TRBD2. Germline V gene sequence: CDR1 SGHVS, CDR2 FNYEAQ. J was trimmed by 8 bases and V by 7 bases; bases with no gene match: 8. This CDR3 has 15 amino acids. For the CDR3, the DNA is TGTGCCAGCACCCTAGGACTAGCGGGAGTGGATGAGCAGTTCTTC. Translated: CASTLGLAGVDEQFF.

The gene calls are TRBV4-3 and TRBJ2-7, with D perhaps given as TRBD1 or TRBD2 (6 bases each). Trimming took off 1 base at V and 1 base at J, with 11 bases between the two ends. This CDR3 contains 15 residues. The germline V gene encodes CDR1 LGHNA and CDR2 YSLEER. The CDR3 sequence is CASSQGGDTSYEQYF. The DNA of the CDR3 is TGCGCCAGCAGCCAAGGCGGGGACACTTCCTACGAGCAGTACTTC.

DNA of the CDR3: TGTGCCAGCAGTGTCGGGGTACTGATCAATGAGCAGTTCTTC. It codes for CASSVGVLINEQFF. The chain recombines TRBV27 with TRBJ2-1, with D perhaps TRBD2 (5 bases). V gave up 5 bases and J gave up 6 bases, with 14 bases separating them. CDR3 length: 14 residues. Germline values: CDR1 MNHEY, CDR2 SMNVEV (reference sequence).

This chain uses TRBV6-6 with TRBJ2-5, with TRBD1 matching 12 bases. Germline CDR1 is MNHNY and CDR2 is SVGAGI (reference sequence). CDR3 length: 15 amino acids. With 2 bases clipped from V and 5 bases from J, the junction kept 3 bases outside the gene matches. CDR3 sequence (DNA): TGTGCCAGCAGTTACCGGGACAGGGGGCTTGAGACCCAGTACTTC. The encoded protein is CASSYRDRGLETQYF.

The rearrangement joins TRBV29-1 to TRBJ2-7; the D is unclear. Trimming cost V 4 bases and J 3 bases, with 10 bases left between them. Per germline, CDR1 SQVTM and CDR2 ANQGSEA. This CDR3 has 12 residues. The CDR3 region has the DNA TGCAGCGTTGCGGACCTAATCTACGAGCAGTACTTC. Its protein product is CSVADLIYEQYF.

This clonotype was found a few times. The chain joins TRBV24-1 to TRBJ1-1; D is possibly TRBD1 (6 bases). The CDR3 runs to 13 residues. Germline CDR1 and CDR2: KGHDR and SFDVKD. V lost 4 bases and J lost 5, with 10 bases in between. The CDR3 reads CATSEGGRTEAFF. In DNA form, the CDR3 reads TGTGCCACCAGTGAGGGGGGGCGGACTGAAGCTTTCTTT.